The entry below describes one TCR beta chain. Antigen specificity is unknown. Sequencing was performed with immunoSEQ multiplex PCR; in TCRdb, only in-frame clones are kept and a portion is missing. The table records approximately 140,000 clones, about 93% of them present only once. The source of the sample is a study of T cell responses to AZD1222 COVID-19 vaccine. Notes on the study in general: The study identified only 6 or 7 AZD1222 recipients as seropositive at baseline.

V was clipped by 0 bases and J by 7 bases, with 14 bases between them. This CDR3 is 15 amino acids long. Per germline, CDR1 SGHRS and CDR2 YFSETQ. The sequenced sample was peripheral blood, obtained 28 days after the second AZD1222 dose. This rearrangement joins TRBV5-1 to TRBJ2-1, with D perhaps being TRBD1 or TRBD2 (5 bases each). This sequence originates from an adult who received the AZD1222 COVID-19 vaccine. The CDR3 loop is CASSLAGTRFNEQFF. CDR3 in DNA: TGCGCCAGCAGCTTGGCAGGGACGCGCTTTAATGAGCAGTTCTTC.